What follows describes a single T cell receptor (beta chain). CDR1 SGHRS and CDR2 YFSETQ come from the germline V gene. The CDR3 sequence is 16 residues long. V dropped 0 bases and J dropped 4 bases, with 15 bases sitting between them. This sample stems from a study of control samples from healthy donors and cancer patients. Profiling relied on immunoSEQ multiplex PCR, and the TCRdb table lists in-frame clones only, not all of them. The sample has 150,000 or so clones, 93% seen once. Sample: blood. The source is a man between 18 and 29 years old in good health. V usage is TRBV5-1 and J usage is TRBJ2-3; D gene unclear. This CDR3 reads CASSLVLGIKADTQYF. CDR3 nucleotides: TGCGCCAGCAGCTTGGTCCTGGGAATAAAGGCAGATACGCAGTATTTT.